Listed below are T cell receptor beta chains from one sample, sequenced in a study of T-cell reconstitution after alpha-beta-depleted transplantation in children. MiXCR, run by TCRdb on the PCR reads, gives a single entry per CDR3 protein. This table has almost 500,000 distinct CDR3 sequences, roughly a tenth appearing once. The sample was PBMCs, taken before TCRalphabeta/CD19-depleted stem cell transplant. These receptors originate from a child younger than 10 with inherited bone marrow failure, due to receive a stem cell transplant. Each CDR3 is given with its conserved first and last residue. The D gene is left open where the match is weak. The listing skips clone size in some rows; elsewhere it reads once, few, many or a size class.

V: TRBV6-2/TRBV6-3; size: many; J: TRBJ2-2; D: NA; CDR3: CAARQGVTGELFF; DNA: TGTGCCGCACGCCAGGGAGTCACCGGGGAGCTGTTTTTT
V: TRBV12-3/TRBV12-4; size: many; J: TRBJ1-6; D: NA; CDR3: CASSLELTVQYSPLHF; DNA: TGTGCCAGCAGTTTAGAACTCACTGTACAGTATTCACCCCTCCACTTT
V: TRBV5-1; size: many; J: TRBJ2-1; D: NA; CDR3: CASSFGQSNEQFF; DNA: TGCGCCAGCAGCTTCGGTCAGTCCAATGAGCAGTTCTTC
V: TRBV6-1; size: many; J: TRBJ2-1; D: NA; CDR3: CASSEDKQPYNEQFF; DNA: TGTGCCAGCAGTGAAGATAAGCAGCCTTACAATGAGCAGTTCTTC
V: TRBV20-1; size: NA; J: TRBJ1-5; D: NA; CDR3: CSASEEIGISNQPQHF; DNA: TGCAGTGCTTCGGAGGAAATAGGGATCAGCAATCAGCCCCAGCATTTT
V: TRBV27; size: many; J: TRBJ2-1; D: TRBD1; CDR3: CASSLGTGQYNEQFF; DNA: TGTGCCAGCAGTTTAGGGACAGGGCAATACAATGAGCAGTTCTTC
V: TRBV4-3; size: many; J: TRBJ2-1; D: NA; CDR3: CASSQDSNSLGEQFF; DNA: TGCGCCAGCAGCCAAGATTCGAACTCCCTCGGTGAGCAGTTCTTC
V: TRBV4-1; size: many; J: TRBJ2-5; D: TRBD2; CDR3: CASADPRERETQYF; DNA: TGCGCCAGCGCGGATCCGCGGGAGAGGGAGACCCAGTACTTC
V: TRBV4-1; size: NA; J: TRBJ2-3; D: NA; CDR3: CHRSQDNEGGTDTQYF; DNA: TGCCACAGGAGCCAAGATAACGAGGGGGGCACAGATACGCAGTATTTT
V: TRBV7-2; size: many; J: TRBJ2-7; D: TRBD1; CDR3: CASSPTPGQGVAYEQYF; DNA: TGTGCCAGCAGCCCAACCCCAGGACAGGGGGTCGCCTACGAGCAGTACTTC
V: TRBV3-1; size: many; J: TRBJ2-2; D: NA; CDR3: CASSQLRFRAPGTGELFF; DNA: TGTGCCAGCAGCCAACTCCGGTTCAGGGCCCCGGGCACCGGGGAGCTGTTTTTT
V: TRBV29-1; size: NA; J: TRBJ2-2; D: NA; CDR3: CSIRRDTGELFF; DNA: TGCAGCATTCGCCGCGACACCGGGGAGCTGTTTTTT
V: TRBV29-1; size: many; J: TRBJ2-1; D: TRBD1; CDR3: CSFEGAGQGSNSYNEQFF; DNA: TGCAGCTTCGAAGGTGCGGGACAGGGCTCTAACTCCTACAATGAGCAGTTCTTC
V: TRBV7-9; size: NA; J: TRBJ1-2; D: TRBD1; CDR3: CASSLGDLTGTYGYTF; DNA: TGTGCCAGCAGCTTAGGGGATCTGACAGGGACCTATGGCTACACCTTC
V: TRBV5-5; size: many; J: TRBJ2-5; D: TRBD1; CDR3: CASSFGTGKETQYF; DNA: TGTGCCAGCAGCTTCGGGACAGGGAAAGAGACCCAGTACTTC
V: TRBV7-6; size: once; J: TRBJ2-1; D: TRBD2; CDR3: CASSLDLAGDYNEQFF; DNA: TGTGCCAGCAGCCTAGACCTAGCGGGAGACTACAATGAGCAGTTCTTC
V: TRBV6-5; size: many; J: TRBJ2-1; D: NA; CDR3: CASSYSLGAYNEQFF; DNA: TGTGCCAGCAGTTACTCGCTAGGGGCATACAATGAGCAGTTCTTC